This T cell receptor beta chain emerged from a study of blood T cell repertoires in COVID-19. About the research overall: The study drew acute and convalescent COVID-19 samples from the United States, Italy and Spain. The cDNA or gDNA used as material had been derived from T cells, B-cell-depleted T cells, or PBMCs.

Authors' methods: Estimates of nucleated cell counts were drawn from the amplification of reference gene primers. Assay used: immunoSEQ multiplex PCR; TCRdb lists only in-frame clones, some missing. V, J and clone size reflect that table, while D and trimming were determined from the DNA. The data show tens of thousands of clones, 75% to 90% seen once. This CDR3 contains 14 residues. Germline values: CDR1 MNHEY, CDR2 SVGAGI. Losses at the gene ends were 7 bases for V and 6 bases for J; bases not matched to a gene: 9. Sample: peripheral blood. The rearrangement uses TRBV6-5 and TRBJ1-2; 9 bases align to TRBD1. The clonotype was recovered from a man aged 55 to 69 with active COVID-19. For the CDR3, the DNA is TGTGCCAGCAAGCACACAGGGGGCACGGATGGCTACACCTTC. It codes for CASKHTGGTDGYTF.